The 5 T cell receptor beta chains reported below all come from one sample, sequenced in a study of blood T cell repertoires in COVID-19. Measured with immunoSEQ multiplex PCR; TCRdb has only the in-frame clones, and not every one. The sample has 200,000 to 250,000 clones, approximately 80% seen once; the top ten hold approximately 1.2%. Sequencing was carried out using PBMCs or T cells enriched from blood (not recorded which). These receptors were collected from a woman aged 40 to 50 with acute COVID-19.

This sequence joins TRBV2 and TRBJ2-5; D perhaps matches TRBD1 (6 bases). CDR1 is SNHLY, CDR2 FYNNEI, per germline. The CDR3 runs 12 residues. V lost 6 bases to trimming and J lost 5 bases, with 10 bases between them. The CDR3 sequence is CASSRDTETQYF. CDR3 DNA: TGTGCCAGCAGCCGGGACACGGAGACCCAGTACTTC.

V gene TRBV14 combines with J gene TRBJ2-7; 8 nucleotides match TRBD2. The germline V gene has CDR1 SGHDN and CDR2 FVKESK. The CDR3 consists of 16 residues. Unmatched junction bases numbered 5, after V lost 0 bases and J lost 1 base. The CDR3 region is CASSQEGLAGSYEQYF. CDR3 in DNA: TGTGCCAGCAGCCAAGAGGGGTTAGCGGGATCCTACGAGCAGTACTTC.

On this clone: Within the sample, other DNA sequences also encode this same CDR3. This rearrangement joins TRBV30 to TRBJ2-1; TRBD2 aligns across 12 bases. Germline CDR1 and CDR2: GTSNPN and SVGIG (reference sequence). This CDR3 has 15 amino acids. V shed 0 bases and J 3 bases; nucleotides not matched to a gene: 0. Here the CDR3 DNA reads TGTGCCTGGAGTGTACTAGCGGGGGGCTACAATGAGCAGTTCTTC. Protein product: CAWSVLAGGYNEQFF.

The rearrangement joins TRBV5-6 to TRBJ2-1, with TRBD1 matching over 7 bases. The CDR3 extends over 15 amino acids. Germline CDR1 reads SGHDT; CDR2 reads YYEEEE. Trimming at V came to 0 bases and at J to 7 bases, leaving 7 bases not matched to a gene. The CDR3 loop reads CASSLGSRGSNEQFF. In nucleotides, the CDR3 is TGTGCCAGCAGCTTGGGGTCCAGGGGGAGTAATGAGCAGTTCTTC. Full variable domain (missing parts from reference TRBV5-6 and TRBJ2-1): DAGVTQSPTHLIKTRGQQVTLRCSPKSGHDTVSWYQQALGQGPQFIFQYYEEEERQRGNFPDRFSGHQFPNYSSELNVNALLLGDSALYLCASSLGSRGSNEQFFGPGTRLTVL.

CDR3 DNA: TGTGCCAGCAGTTTCGTAGAGTACGGCGAGCAGTACTTC. It is translated as CASSFVEYGEQYF. The chain recombines TRBV6-2 or TRBV6-3 with TRBJ2-7; the D is unclear. Germline V gene sequence: CDR1 MNHEY, CDR2 SVGEGT. V lost 4 bases, J lost 6 bases, and 13 bases lay in between. This CDR3 has 13 amino acids.